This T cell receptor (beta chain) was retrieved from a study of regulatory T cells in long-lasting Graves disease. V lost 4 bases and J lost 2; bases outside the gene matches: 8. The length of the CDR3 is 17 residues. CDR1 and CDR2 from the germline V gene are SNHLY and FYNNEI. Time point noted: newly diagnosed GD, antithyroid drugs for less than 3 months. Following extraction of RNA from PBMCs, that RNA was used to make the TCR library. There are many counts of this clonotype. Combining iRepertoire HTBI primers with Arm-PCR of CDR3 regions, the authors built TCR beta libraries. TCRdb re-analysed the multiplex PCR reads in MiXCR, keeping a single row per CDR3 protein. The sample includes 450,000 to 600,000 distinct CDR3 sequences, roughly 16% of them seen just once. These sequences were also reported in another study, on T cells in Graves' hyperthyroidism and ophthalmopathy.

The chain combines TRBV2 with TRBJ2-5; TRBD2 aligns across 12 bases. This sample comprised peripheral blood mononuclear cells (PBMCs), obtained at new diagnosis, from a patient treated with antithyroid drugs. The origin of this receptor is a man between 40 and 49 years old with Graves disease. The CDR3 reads CASSGLAGVFGQETQYF. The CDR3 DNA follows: TGTGCCAGCAGTGGACTAGCGGGAGTTTTCGGACAAGAGACCCAGTACTTC.